These 28 T cell receptor beta chains originate from one sample sequenced in a study of spatial heterogeneity in lung cancer. Documented time point: sample taken at primary tumor resection. Each CDR3 protein is one row after TCRdb ran MiXCR on the 5' RACE reads. The sample has about 40,000 distinct CDR3 sequences, roughly 5.2% seen once; the top ten hold 20% to 30%. The sample consisted of PBMCs, taken at surgery. The source is a female donor with early-stage non-small cell lung cancer.

Comment on this clonotype: This clone may be a read error of a much larger clone one base away. The J gene is TRBJ2-4, the V gene TRBV7-3; no clear D gene. The CDR3 runs 16 residues. The germline V gene encodes CDR1 SGHTA and CDR2 FQGTGA. CDR3 DNA: TGTGCCAGCAGCTTAGAGGCAGCTAAAGCCGAAAACATTCAGTACTTC. Protein sequence: CASSLEAAKAENIQYF.

This clonotype was counted many times. The rearrangement joins TRBV7-8 to TRBJ2-5; D not certain. Trimming took off 5 bases at V and 1 base at J, with 2 bases between the two ends. Germline values: CDR1 SGHVS, CDR2 FQNEAQ. The CDR3 consists of 11 residues. The CDR3, as DNA: TGTGCCAGCAGCGTCCAAGAGACCCAGTACTTC. Residues: CASSVQETQYF.

This clonotype came up many times. This chain uses TRBV10-3 with TRBJ2-7; maybe TRBD1 (6 bases). CDR3 size: 17 residues. Germline loops: CDR1 ENHRY, CDR2 SYGVKD. The V end was cut by 0 bases, the J end by 4 bases, with 19 bases between. This chain's CDR3 is CAISESGILDSKYEQYF. The CDR3 nucleotides are TGTGCCATCAGTGAGTCTGGGATCTTGGACAGTAAGTACGAGCAGTACTTC.

This clonotype was counted at least ten times. V is TRBV4-1 and J is TRBJ2-2; possibly TRBD2 for D (7 bases). The CDR3 length is 16 residues. CDR1 is MGHRA and CDR2 is YSYEKL in the germline V gene. V lost 4 bases, J lost 0 bases, and 12 bases lay in between. CDR3 protein: CASSPGGGPNTGELFF. CDR3 nucleotide sequence: TGCGCCAGCAGCCCTGGGGGGGGCCCGAACACCGGGGAGCTGTTTTTT.

This clonotype was found a few times. J is TRBJ2-3 and V is TRBV20-1; unclear D gene. This CDR3 has 15 residues. V was shortened by 4 bases and J by 9 bases, with 23 bases between the two germline ends. Germline V gene data show CDR1 as DFQATT and CDR2 as SNEGSKA (reference sequence). CDR3 nucleotides: TGCAGTGCTACGGCGCTAAAGGTCTCGTTAAGGACGCAGTATTTT. Translation: CSATALKVSLRTQYF.

This clonotype was seen repeatedly, ten times or more. The chain has TRBV20-1 and TRBJ1-5; TRBD1 matches 9 bases. The J segment lost 3 bases and the V segment lost 6 bases, leaving 6 bases of the junction unmatched. This CDR3 comprises 14 residues. From germline, CDR1 is DFQATT and CDR2 SNEGSKA (reference sequence). CDR3 sequence reads: CSASGTGNNQPQHF. The CDR3 DNA reads as TGCAGTGCCTCCGGGACAGGGAACAATCAGCCCCAGCATTTT.

This clonotype was counted at least ten times. The V and J genes are TRBV5-1 and TRBJ1-1, with a possible D match to TRBD1 (5 bases). V shed 2 bases and J shed 4 bases, with 15 bases lying between them. Germline V gene sequence: CDR1 SGHRS, CDR2 YFSETQ. This CDR3 contains 15 residues. The DNA of the CDR3 is TGCGCCAGCAGCTTTGGGAGTAGCGGGACCACTGAAGCTTTCTTT. This translates into CASSFGSSGTTEAFF.

This clonotype appeared many times. The genes are TRBV11-2 and TRBJ1-1; 7 bases agree with TRBD1. Germline values: CDR1 SGHAT, CDR2 FQNNGV. J lost 5 bases, V lost 5 bases, and 5 bases had no gene match. The CDR3 loop spans 13 amino acids. The CDR3 protein is CASSRDRGTEAFF. The CDR3 DNA is TGTGCCAGCAGCCGGGACAGAGGGACTGAAGCTTTCTTT. The whole variable domain, filled in from reference TRBV11-2 and TRBJ1-1, reads EAGVAQSPRYKIIEKRQSVAFWCNPISGHATLYWYQQILGQGPKLLIQFQNNGVVDDSQLPKDRFSAERLKGVDSTLKIQPAKLEDSAVYLCASSRDRGTEAFFGQGTRLTVV.

This clonotype was counted at least ten times. V usage is TRBV29-1 and J usage is TRBJ2-3; D gene ambiguous. The CDR3 runs to 13 residues. Germline-derived CDR1 and CDR2 are SQVTM and ANQGSEA. V lost 2 bases and J 0 bases, leaving 6 bases between the germline ends. This CDR3 is CSVEIPSTDTQYF. DNA of the CDR3: TGCAGCGTTGAAATACCTAGCACAGATACGCAGTATTTT.

This clonotype was seen at least ten times. The chain carries TRBV4-2 and TRBJ1-2, with 7 bases fitting TRBD1. The CDR3 has 17 amino acids. Germline V gene lookup returns CDR1 LGHNA and CDR2 YNFKEQ. Unmatched junction bases numbered 12, after V lost 1 base and J lost 4 bases. The CDR3 loop is CASSQVAGQPQIYGYTF. CDR3 bases: TGTGCCAGCAGCCAAGTCGCGGGACAGCCCCAGATCTATGGCTACACCTTC.

This clonotype turned up a few times. CDR3 coding DNA: TGTGCCAGCAGCATCTGGCAGAACACTGAAGCTTTCTTT. Amino acid sequence: CASSIWQNTEAFF. The rearrangement links TRBV12-3 or TRBV12-4 to TRBJ1-1, with no clear D. Trimming pared 6 bases from V and 1 base from J, leaving 9 bases between. The CDR3 runs to 13 residues.

This clonotype occurred a few times. The V and J genes are TRBV7-2 and TRBJ2-1, with unresolved D. Trimming stripped 3 bases from V and 10 bases from J, with 13 bases between. CDR3 length equals 13 residues. CDR1 and CDR2 (germline): SGHTA, FQGNSA. The CDR3 DNA is TGTGCCAGCAGCTTCCGTTGGGGTCAGGAGCAGTTCTTC. It encodes CASSFRWGQEQFF.

The CDR3 region has the DNA TGTGCCATCAGTGAGTTCCGGGACAGGGATGTCGGGGAGCTGTTTTTT. It is translated as CAISEFRDRDVGELFF. The chain carries TRBV10-3 and TRBJ2-2; 9 nucleotides align to TRBD1. Trimming removed 1 base from V and 7 bases from J; junction bases left unmatched: 7. Per germline, CDR1 ENHRY and CDR2 SYGVKD. The CDR3 loop spans 16 amino acids.

This clonotype was recorded a few times. The gene calls are TRBV11-3 and TRBJ2-7; 11 bases line up with TRBD2. Germline CDR1 is SGHNT and CDR2 is YENEEA. With 5 bases clipped from V and 3 bases from J, the junction kept 9 bases outside the gene matches. The CDR3 totals 16 residues. CDR3 sequence reads: CASSRTGTSGDYEQYF. In DNA form, the CDR3 reads TGTGCCAGCAGCCGTACCGGGACTAGCGGCGACTACGAGCAGTACTTC.

Within the sample, this clonotype is medium-sized. The chain couples TRBV4-2 to TRBJ2-1; tentatively, D is TRBD2 (5 bases). V lost 0 bases, J lost 12 bases, and 12 bases lay in between. Germline lookup yields CDR1 LGHNA and CDR2 YNFKEQ. This CDR3 is 13 amino acids long. CDR3 region: CASSQDRGRLQFF. The CDR3 region has the DNA TGTGCCAGCAGCCAAGATAGAGGGCGGTTGCAGTTCTTC.

Only a few counts were recorded for this clonotype. The V call is TRBV7-7, the J call TRBJ2-5; D possibly matches TRBD1 or TRBD2 (5 bases each). V was clipped by 4 bases and J by 5 bases, with 14 bases between them. The CDR3 spans 14 residues. Per germline, CDR1 SSHAT and CDR2 FNYEAQ (reference sequence). The CDR3 DNA sequence: TGTGCCAGCAGCTCCCCCCGGGACGGCGAGACCCAGTACTTC. Its protein product is CASSSPRDGETQYF.

This clonotype was counted at least ten times. The chain uses TRBV6-5 and TRBJ1-6; D uncertain. V dropped 6 bases and J dropped 7 bases, with 13 bases sitting between them. The CDR3 is 14 amino acids. The germline CDR1 and CDR2 sequences are MNHEY and SVGAGI. The DNA of the CDR3 is TGTGCCAGCAGGCTGACTAGGGAAAATTCACCCCTCCACTTT. It yields the protein CASRLTRENSPLHF.

A few counts support this clonotype. The chain uses TRBV4-1 and TRBJ1-5; D call uncertain. Germline CDR1 MGHRA, CDR2 YSYEKL. V lost 1 base and J lost 6, with 13 bases in between. This CDR3 region has 15 residues. The CDR3 DNA reads as TGCGCCAGCAGCCAAGTGGGGATCCCGGGTCAGCCCCAGCATTTT. It codes for CASSQVGIPGQPQHF.

CDR3 region: CASGGSSYNEQFF. In DNA form, the CDR3 reads TGCGCCAGCGGCGGTAGCTCCTACAATGAGCAGTTCTTC. J is TRBJ2-1 and V is TRBV10-1; D gene ambiguous. Trimming shortened V by 8 bases and J by 0 bases, and 8 bases separated the two germline ends. This CDR3 is 13 amino acids long. Germline CDR1 reads WNHNN; CDR2 reads SYGVQD (reference sequence).

This clonotype was detected many times. The V gene is TRBV3-1, the J gene TRBJ1-6, with D perhaps matching TRBD1 (5 bases). Germline V gives CDR1 LGHDT, CDR2 YNNKEL (reference sequence). This CDR3 region has 15 residues. V dropped 4 bases and J dropped 7 bases, with 14 bases sitting between them. CDR3 protein: CASSPIEGTNSPLHF. CDR3 nucleotides: TGTGCCAGCAGCCCCATCGAGGGGACGAATTCACCCCTCCACTTT.

The table lists this clonotype with a few counts. V gene TRBV20-1 combines with J gene TRBJ1-3; D ambiguous. With 1 base removed from V and 1 base from J, the gap between germline ends came to 2 bases. From germline, CDR1 is DFQATT and CDR2 SNEGSKA (reference sequence). The CDR3 sequence is 12 residues long. The CDR3 is CSARASGNTIYF. The DNA for the CDR3 is TGCAGTGCTAGAGCTTCTGGAAACACCATATATTTT.

This clonotype was recorded a few times. The chain recombines TRBV7-2 with TRBJ2-7; 7 bases align to TRBD1. Per germline, CDR1 SGHTA and CDR2 FQGNSA. The CDR3 covers 13 residues. V lost 5 bases and J lost 6; bases outside the gene matches: 7. The CDR3: CASSPRTGLEQYF. The CDR3 DNA reads as TGTGCCAGCAGCCCTCGGACAGGCCTCGAGCAGTACTTC.

This clonotype was found many times. The V call is TRBV15, the J call TRBJ1-6, with a tentative D call TRBD1 (5 bases). This CDR3 is 15 amino acids long. Trimming cost V 8 bases and J 4 bases, with 15 bases left between them. From germline, CDR1 is LNHNV and CDR2 YYDKDF (reference sequence). DNA of the CDR3: TGTGCCACCGCCCCGGGGGAGGGGTATAATTCACCCCTCCACTTT. Protein sequence: CATAPGEGYNSPLHF.

This clonotype is labeled medium-sized. This chain links TRBV7-3 with TRBJ2-7, with 10 positions matching TRBD1. J was trimmed by 4 bases and V by 4 bases; bases with no gene match: 4. Germline CDR1 reads SGHTA; CDR2 reads FQGTGA. This CDR3 has 14 residues. The CDR3 reads CASSSTGGWYEQYF. CDR3 DNA: TGTGCCAGCAGCTCGACAGGGGGCTGGTACGAGCAGTACTTC.

This clonotype appeared many times. V usage is TRBV11-2 and J usage is TRBJ2-3, with a possible D match to TRBD1 (6 bases). The V and J ends lost 5 bases and 1 base respectively, with 16 bases between them. Germline loops: CDR1 SGHAT, CDR2 FQNNGV. CDR3 length: 16 residues. CDR3 nucleotide sequence: TGTGCCAGCAGCGCAATCAGGGGAGTGGGCACAGATACGCAGTATTTT. It specifies CASSAIRGVGTDTQYF.

V usage is TRBV10-3 and J usage is TRBJ2-5; either TRBD1 or TRBD2 may supply D (5 bases each). Trimming removed 0 bases at V and 1 base at J, with 18 bases between. CDR3 length: 18 residues. Looked up from germline, CDR1 is ENHRY and CDR2 is SYGVKD. The CDR3: CAISESRATGFLQETQYF. DNA of the CDR3: TGTGCCATCAGTGAGTCGCGGGCAACAGGATTCCTCCAAGAGACCCAGTACTTC.

This clonotype appeared many times. The V gene is TRBV5-1, the J gene TRBJ1-1; D unclear. V was cut by 4 bases and J by 1 base, with 8 bases left in between. Germline-derived CDR1 and CDR2 are SGHRS and YFSETQ. This CDR3 spans 13 amino acids. DNA for the CDR3: TGCGCCAGCAGCGCGGCTTGGAACACTGAAGCTTTCTTT. It yields the protein CASSAAWNTEAFF.

At least ten counts were recorded for this clonotype. J is TRBJ1-4 and V is TRBV7-9, with D hard to call. V lost 1 base to trimming and J lost 8 bases, with 5 bases between them. The germline gives CDR1 SEHNR, CDR2 FQNEAQ (reference sequence). This CDR3 is built from 12 residues. The CDR3 spells CASSLEGEKLFF. The DNA of the CDR3 is TGTGCCAGCAGCTTAGAAGGCGAAAAACTGTTTTTT.